Shown below are 25 T cell receptor beta chains from a single sample sequenced in a study of CD8 T cells in ankylosing spondylitis. Each CDR3 protein is one row after TCRdb ran MiXCR on the 5' RACE reads. The table includes approximately 130,000 distinct CDR3 sequences, around 9% detected once. The sequencing sample was made of blood, either unsorted or a sorted T cell fraction (not recorded which). These receptors were collected from a male donor with ankylosing spondylitis or in good health (not recorded which).

This clonotype was seen repeatedly, ten times or more. The rearrangement joins TRBV13 to TRBJ2-1; D tentatively fits TRBD1 or TRBD2 (5 bases each). The length of the CDR3 is 17 residues. V dropped 5 bases and J dropped 3 bases, with 20 bases sitting between them. Germline V gene sequence: CDR1 PRHDT, CDR2 FYEKMQ (reference sequence). CDR3 residues: CASSERFAGTVYNEQFF. The CDR3 DNA is TGTGCCAGCAGCGAACGCTTTGCCGGGACGGTCTACAATGAGCAGTTCTTC. Using reference TRBV13 and TRBJ2-1 for the parts outside the CDR3, the full variable domain is AAGVIQSPRHLIKEKRETATLKCYPIPRHDTVYWYQQGPGQDPQFLISFYEKMQSDKGSIPDRFSAQQFSDYHSELNMSSLELGDSALYFCASSERFAGTVYNEQFFGPGTRLTVL.

The CDR3 here is CSARASGTYNEQFF. DNA of the CDR3: TGCAGTGCTAGAGCTAGCGGCACATACAATGAGCAGTTCTTC. The chain combines TRBV20-1 with TRBJ2-1; 7 nucleotides agree with TRBD2. Germline CDR1 reads DFQATT; CDR2 reads SNEGSKA (reference sequence). Trimming cost V 1 base and J 4 bases; bases outside gene matches: 4. CDR3 length: 14 residues.

This clonotype came up a few times. The gene calls are TRBV10-3 and TRBJ2-1; tentative D call: TRBD1 (5 bases). The CDR3 runs to 17 residues. Per the germline V gene, CDR1 is ENHRY and CDR2 is SYGVKD. The V end lost 2 bases, the J end lost 5 bases, and 19 bases lay between the germline ends. The CDR3 protein is CAISEGFRQGADNEQFF. CDR3 bases: TGTGCCATCAGTGAGGGGTTTAGGCAGGGCGCGGACAATGAGCAGTTCTTC.

This clonotype was counted many times. With a much larger clone just one base away, this may be a read error. The DNA for the CDR3 is TGCAGTGCCCCGTATTACTCTGGGGCCAACGGCCTGACTTTC. This gives the protein CSAPYYSGANGLTF. The rearrangement links TRBV20-1 to TRBJ2-6; perhaps TRBD1 as D (5 bases). This CDR3 is 14 amino acids long. Germline V CDR1 and CDR2: DFQATT, SNEGSKA (reference sequence).

A remark on this clonotype: A much larger clonotype is one base distant, so this may be a read error. The CDR3 loop is CASSTGTGGFAYEQYF. The CDR3 DNA reads TGTGCCAGCAGCACGGGGACTGGCGGGTTTGCCTACGAGCAGTACTTC. The chain recombines TRBV5-6 with TRBJ2-7; D possibly corresponds to TRBD2 (6 bases). The CDR3 runs to 16 residues. With 4 bases removed from V and 2 bases from J, the gap between germline ends came to 19 bases. The germline V gene has CDR1 SGHDT and CDR2 YYEEEE.

This clonotype was counted a few times. The chain joins TRBV7-6 to TRBJ2-1, with D tentatively TRBD1 or TRBD2 (7 bases each). The V end lost 5 bases, the J end lost 0 bases, and 20 bases lay between the germline ends. This CDR3 is built from 18 residues. Germline V CDR1 and CDR2: SGHVS, FNYEAQ. The CDR3 sequence is CASSLRGGRGSSYNEQFF. The DNA for the CDR3 is TGTGCCAGCAGCCTCAGGGGGGGTCGCGGGAGCTCCTACAATGAGCAGTTCTTC.

This clonotype was observed many times. This chain uses TRBV18 with TRBJ2-5; the D is unclear. CDR1 is KGHSH, CDR2 LQKENI, per germline. V lost 2 bases to trimming and J lost 1 base, with 11 bases between them. The CDR3 covers 15 residues. DNA for the CDR3: TGTGCCAGCTCACCAGATAGTACAGCCCAAGAGACCCAGTACTTC. Translated, it gives CASSPDSTAQETQYF. Looking up the rest from reference TRBV18 and TRBJ2-5 gives the full variable domain: NAGVMQNPRHLVRRRGQEARLRCSPMKGHSHVYWYRQLPEEGLKFMVYLQKENIIDESGMPKERFSAEFPKEGPSILRIQQVVRGDSAAYFCASSPDSTAQETQYFGPGTRLLVL.

This clonotype has only a few counts. V is TRBV6-5 and J is TRBJ2-1, with 10 bases identical to TRBD2. The CDR3 totals 16 residues. The junction had 6 bases not matched to a gene; V was cut back by 3 bases and J by 4 bases. In germline, CDR1 is MNHEY, CDR2 SVGAGI. CDR3 sequence: CASSYEGTSAYNEQFF. The CDR3 DNA follows: TGTGCCAGCAGTTATGAGGGGACTAGCGCATACAATGAGCAGTTCTTC.

This clonotype came up a few times. J is TRBJ2-3 and V is TRBV6-2 or TRBV6-3, with 7 bases that match TRBD2. V shed 5 bases and J 2 bases; nucleotides not matched to a gene: 10. This CDR3 is 16 amino acids long. CDR1 and CDR2 (germline): MNHEY, SVGEGT. CDR3 DNA sequence: TGTGCCAGCAGTCCCCTTGGGGCGGGGGACACAGATACGCAGTATTTT. This translates into CASSPLGAGDTDTQYF.

This clonotype was counted ten times or more. The chain recombines TRBV20-1 with TRBJ2-1; a weak D match, TRBD1 (5 bases). From germline, CDR1 is DFQATT and CDR2 SNEGSKA (reference sequence). The CDR3 consists of 13 residues. Deletions cut 6 bases from V and 8 bases from J, with 17 bases between. CDR3 nucleotide sequence: TGCAGTGCCTCCCGTCTGCAGGGCCATGAGCAGTTCTTC. This encodes CSASRLQGHEQFF.

The genes are TRBV7-3 and TRBJ2-1; TRBD2 is a possible D gene (7 bases). Trimming shortened V by 5 bases and J by 0 bases, and 14 bases separated the two germline ends. CDR3 length: 16 amino acids. Germline V gene data show CDR1 as SGHTA and CDR2 as FQGTGA. CDR3 loop: CASSRGLAASYNEQFF. The CDR3 bases are TGTGCCAGCAGCCGGGGGCTAGCGGCCTCCTACAATGAGCAGTTCTTC.

This clonotype was found many times. The rearrangement links TRBV5-1 to TRBJ1-2; D uncertain. Germline V lookup: CDR1 SGHRS, CDR2 YFSETQ. The CDR3 extends over 13 amino acids. V was trimmed by 2 bases and J by 2 bases, leaving 7 bases between them. CDR3 loop: CASSFRENYGYTF. CDR3 in DNA: TGCGCCAGCAGCTTCCGGGAGAACTATGGCTACACCTTC.

Many counts were recorded for this clonotype. The chain is built from TRBV29-1 and TRBJ2-3, with TRBD2 matching over 8 bases. Germline V gene data show CDR1 as SQVTM and CDR2 as ANQGSEA. The junction had 10 bases not matched to a gene; V was cut back by 7 bases and J by 4 bases. CDR3 length equals 14 residues. The chain's CDR3 is CSATAGGTPDTQYF. CDR3 bases: TGCAGCGCTACGGCGGGAGGTACCCCAGATACGCAGTATTTT.

This clonotype was detected many times. The chain joins TRBV30 to TRBJ2-7; D is uncertain. V lost 3 bases and J 0 bases, leaving 9 bases between the germline ends. The CDR3 spans 13 residues. Germline V gene sequence: CDR1 GTSNPN, CDR2 SVGIG (reference sequence). CDR3 coding DNA: TGTGCCTGGAGCCCTCCGAGCTCCTACGAGCAGTACTTC. It translates to CAWSPPSSYEQYF.

There are many counts of this clonotype. V is TRBV20-1 and J is TRBJ2-3; a weak D match, TRBD2 (6 bases). From germline, CDR1 is DFQATT and CDR2 SNEGSKA (reference sequence). The CDR3 loop spans 12 amino acids. Trimming took 3 bases from V and 6 from J, leaving 10 bases between them. CDR3 bases: TGCAGTGCTAGCGGGAGATGGGATACGCAGTATTTT. Amino acid sequence: CSASGRWDTQYF.

This clonotype has a count of ten or more. CDR3 nucleotides: TGTGCCAGCAGTCCACGGGACGGGCCCTACGAGCAGTACTTC. Encoded protein: CASSPRDGPYEQYF. The V gene is TRBV12-3 or TRBV12-4, the J gene TRBJ2-7, with D perhaps being TRBD1 or TRBD2 (5 bases each). CDR3 size: 14 residues. V was shortened by 5 bases and J by 2 bases, with 13 bases between the two germline ends.

This clonotype came up a few times. V gene TRBV20-1 combines with J gene TRBJ1-2; D not certain. The ends were cut back, 6 bases at V and 0 bases at J, with 11 bases in the middle. Germline lookup yields CDR1 DFQATT and CDR2 SNEGSKA (reference sequence). The CDR3 length is 13 residues. This chain's CDR3 is CSAPRQANYGYTF. DNA of the CDR3: TGCAGTGCCCCGCGGCAGGCTAACTATGGCTACACCTTC.

This clonotype was detected only a few times. The chain is built from TRBV29-1 and TRBJ2-7, with TRBD2 matching over 7 bases. CDR1 is SQVTM and CDR2 is ANQGSEA in the germline V gene. V was pared by 0 bases and J by 3 bases, with 8 bases of the junction left unmatched. The CDR3 consists of 15 residues. The CDR3 spells CSVEDRASGVYEQYF. DNA of the CDR3: TGCAGCGTTGAAGATCGGGCTAGCGGAGTCTACGAGCAGTACTTC.

This clonotype was seen ten or more times. The J gene is TRBJ2-1, the V gene TRBV7-3; weak D call: TRBD2 (5 bases). The CDR3 spans 13 residues. Per the germline V gene, CDR1 is SGHTA and CDR2 is FQGTGA. The V end lost 2 bases, the J end lost 6 bases, and 8 bases lay between the germline ends. The CDR3 is CASSLRTPNEQFF. In DNA form, the CDR3 reads TGTGCCAGCAGCTTACGGACTCCCAATGAGCAGTTCTTC.

This clonotype has at least ten counts. The chain recombines TRBV20-1 with TRBJ2-5; D might be TRBD1 or TRBD2, each matching 5 bases. The V gene lost 0 bases and the J gene lost 2 bases, with 13 bases spanning the gap. The germline V gene has CDR1 DFQATT and CDR2 SNEGSKA (reference sequence). CDR3 length equals 15 residues. CDR3 sequence (DNA): TGCAGTGCTAGAGAAGAGAGGGGACCTCAAGAGACCCAGTACTTC. This translates into CSAREERGPQETQYF.

The rearrangement joins TRBV5-5 to TRBJ2-3; TRBD1 might be the D (6 bases). Germline V gives CDR1 SGHKS, CDR2 YYEKEE (reference sequence). This CDR3 has 14 residues. With 0 bases removed from V and 4 bases from J, the gap between germline ends came to 9 bases. The CDR3 protein is CASSLGRGSDTQYF. CDR3 DNA: TGTGCCAGCAGCTTGGGCAGGGGCTCAGATACGCAGTATTTT.

Many counts were recorded for this clonotype. The rearrangement uses TRBV21-1 and TRBJ2-5; TRBD1 is the table's D call, not checked against the DNA. TRBV21-1 represents a pseudogene. This CDR3 contains 13 residues. The CDR3 DNA reads as TGTGCCAGACAGACAGGGGATGGAGAGACCCAGTACTTC. Translation gives CARQTGDGETQYF.

This chain connects TRBV7-2 to TRBJ1-5; D is perhaps TRBD1 (5 bases). This CDR3 spans 15 amino acids. Germline V gene sequence: CDR1 SGHTA, CDR2 FQGNSA. Trimming left V 5 bases short and J 7 bases short, with 18 bases between. The CDR3 region is CASSLSPGNLQPQHF. The CDR3 nucleotides are TGTGCCAGCAGCCTCAGCCCAGGGAATTTGCAGCCCCAGCATTTT.

This clonotype has more than one count but fewer than ten. V is TRBV7-2 and J is TRBJ2-7; the D gene could be TRBD1 or TRBD2 (5 bases each). Between the trimmed V and J ends, which lost 0 bases and 3 bases, there was a span of 21 bases. CDR3 length equals 18 residues. Germline V gives CDR1 SGHTA, CDR2 FQGNSA. CDR3: CASSLARGTFGKNYEQYF. Written as DNA, the CDR3 is TGTGCCAGCAGCTTAGCCCGTGGGACCTTTGGAAAAAACTACGAGCAGTACTTC.

This clonotype has ten or more counts. The chain carries TRBV12-3 or TRBV12-4 and TRBJ2-5, with unresolved D. This CDR3 contains 13 residues. Trimming pared 3 bases from V and 3 bases from J, leaving 8 bases between. CDR3 sequence (DNA): TGTGCCAGCAGTTTTGGCCTAGAAGAGACCCAGTACTTC. Amino acids: CASSFGLEETQYF.